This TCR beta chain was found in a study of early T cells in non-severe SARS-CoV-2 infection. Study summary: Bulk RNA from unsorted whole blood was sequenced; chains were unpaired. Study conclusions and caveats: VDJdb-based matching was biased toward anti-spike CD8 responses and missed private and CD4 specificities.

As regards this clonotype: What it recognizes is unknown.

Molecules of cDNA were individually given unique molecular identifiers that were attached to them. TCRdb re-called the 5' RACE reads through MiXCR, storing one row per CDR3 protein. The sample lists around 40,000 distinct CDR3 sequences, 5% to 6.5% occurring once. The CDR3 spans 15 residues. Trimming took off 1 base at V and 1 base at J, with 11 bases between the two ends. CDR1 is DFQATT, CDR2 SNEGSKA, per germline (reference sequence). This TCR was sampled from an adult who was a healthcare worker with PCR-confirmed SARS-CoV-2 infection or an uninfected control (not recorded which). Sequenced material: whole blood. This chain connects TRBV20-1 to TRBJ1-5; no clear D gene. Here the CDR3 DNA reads TGCAGTGCTAGAGCCAACATGGAAAGCAATCAGCCCCAGCATTTT. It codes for CSARANMESNQPQHF.